This is a list of T cell receptor beta chains from one sample in a study of cytomegalovirus exposure and HLA in healthy donors. TCRdb's copy holds only in-frame clones and misses some; the assay was immunoSEQ multiplex PCR. The table has 50,000 to 65,000 clones, roughly 89% seen once; the top ten hold about 8.8%. The material sequenced was PBMCs. The receptor source for this set is a woman under 30 in good health and CMV-seropositive. CDR3s include the opening cysteine and the closing phenylalanine or tryptophan. Not all rows give a size; the values are once, few, many and, for expanded clones, a class.

TRBV6-1	few	TRBJ2-7	CASSVQADLYEQYF
TRBV4-2	-	TRBJ2-5	CASSQVGEGQETQYF
TRBV7-9	-	TRBJ2-1	CASSGREGTDPLYNEQFF
TRBV18	-	TRBJ2-5	CASSPGQVEETQYF
TRBV19	-	TRBJ2-4	CASSIDRGKLAKNIQYF
TRBV19	-	TRBJ2-3	CASSGSGTNTDTQYF
TRBV9	-	TRBJ1-2	CASSGPGQTGYTF
TRBV4-3	-	TRBJ1-2	CASSQEPTGANNYGYTF
TRBV15	-	TRBJ2-7	CATSRDLSQYYEQYF
TRBV5-4	-	TRBJ2-3	CASSLDSSSTDTQYF
TRBV6-5	-	TRBJ1-3	CASSYGRGGNTIYF
TRBV6-1	once	TRBJ1-2	CASSEGSGGYGYTF
TRBV11-1	-	TRBJ2-5	CASSFSVQETQYF
TRBV5-6	-	TRBJ2-5	CASSIGRGGHETQYF
TRBV6-5	-	TRBJ1-5	CASSRTWGNQPQHF
TRBV4-2	-	TRBJ2-6	CASSQDHRGTTNVLTF
TRBV28	-	TRBJ1-2	CASRSDTSYGYTF
TRBV7-9	-	TRBJ2-2	CASRMGTGTGELFF
TRBV7-8	-	TRBJ2-7	CASSIQGAYEQYF
TRBV7-6	once	TRBJ2-1	CASTLRAGGYNEQFF
TRBV9	-	TRBJ2-5	CASSVEPSGGAMETQYF
TRBV6-5	-	TRBJ1-1	CASSASLRGSAFF
TRBV5-6	-	TRBJ2-2	CASSPLGSKRELFF
TRBV5-8	-	TRBJ2-5	CASRKQGYETQYF
TRBV5-6	-	TRBJ2-3	CASSSWTSGGKGTQYF
TRBV10-3	-	TRBJ2-3	CAIRPGQVIRADTQYF
TRBV5-4	once	TRBJ2-5	CASSLGPPGDTQYF
TRBV27	-	TRBJ1-2	CASSLDRGYGYTF
TRBV5-5	-	TRBJ1-5	CASSQDRDTTGPQHF
TRBV18	few	TRBJ1-6	CASSLKEAPSPLHF
TRBV15	-	TRBJ2-2	CATAPRQGPNTGELFF
TRBV13	-	TRBJ2-7	CASSQDSGAAYEQYF
TRBV18	once	TRBJ1-5	CASSADDSNQPQHF
TRBV5-1	-	TRBJ2-5	CASKRGYQETQYF
TRBV19	-	TRBJ1-2	CATTTGTRDYGYTF
TRBV7-2	-	TRBJ2-2	CASSLERLAGVQRLFF
TRBV27	-	TRBJ1-5	CASRQDRGHNQPQHF
TRBV6-1	-	TRBJ1-6	CASSAETGSGSPLHF
TRBV5-5	-	TRBJ2-1	CASSLVGVGRNEQFF
TRBV7-3	-	TRBJ1-4	CASSLRAGRNEKLFF
TRBV6-5	-	TRBJ2-3	CASSSDGSLTDTQYF
TRBV5-1	-	TRBJ2-7	CASSSNLGGYEQYF
TRBV11-2	-	TRBJ1-6	CASSDTNSPLHF
TRBV5-4	-	TRBJ2-1	CASSSPGLAGGPYNEQFF
TRBV7-6	-	TRBJ2-7	CASSLDIPYEQYF
TRBV5-1	-	TRBJ2-5	CASSPGTGLGETQYF
TRBV19	-	TRBJ2-2	CASSTSTGIAGELFF
TRBV10-2	-	TRBJ1-5	CASRGTGGGSNQPQHF
TRBV7-9	-	TRBJ2-5	CASSLLAGSQETQYF
TRBV6-1	-	TRBJ2-7	CASSEGLAGSYEQYF
TRBV18	-	TRBJ1-5	CASSPDQTGAYHNQPQHF
TRBV6-5	-	TRBJ1-5	CASSPRDRNQPQHF
TRBV7-6	few	TRBJ2-7	CASSLGRDSAYEQYF
TRBV27	-	TRBJ2-5	CASSSGQGKTQYF
TRBV6-5	-	TRBJ2-7	CASSYSYRSYEQYF